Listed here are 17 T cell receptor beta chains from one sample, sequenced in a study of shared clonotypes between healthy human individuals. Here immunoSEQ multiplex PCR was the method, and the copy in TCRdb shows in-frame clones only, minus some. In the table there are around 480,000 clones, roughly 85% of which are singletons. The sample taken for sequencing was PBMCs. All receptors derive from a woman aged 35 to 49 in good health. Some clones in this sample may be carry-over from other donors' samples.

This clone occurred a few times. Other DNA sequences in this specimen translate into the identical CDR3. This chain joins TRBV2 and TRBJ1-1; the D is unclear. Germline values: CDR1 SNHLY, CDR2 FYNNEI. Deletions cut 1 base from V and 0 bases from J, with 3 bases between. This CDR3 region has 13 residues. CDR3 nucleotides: TGTGCCAGCAGTGAAGGGATGAACACTGAAGCTTTCTTT. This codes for CASSEGMNTEAFF.

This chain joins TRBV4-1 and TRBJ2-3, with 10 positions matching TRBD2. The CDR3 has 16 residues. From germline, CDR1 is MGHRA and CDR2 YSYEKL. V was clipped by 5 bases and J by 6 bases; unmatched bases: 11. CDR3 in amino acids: CASSATRAGGPDTQYF. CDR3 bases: TGCGCCAGCAGCGCGACACGAGCGGGAGGGCCGGATACGCAGTATTTT.

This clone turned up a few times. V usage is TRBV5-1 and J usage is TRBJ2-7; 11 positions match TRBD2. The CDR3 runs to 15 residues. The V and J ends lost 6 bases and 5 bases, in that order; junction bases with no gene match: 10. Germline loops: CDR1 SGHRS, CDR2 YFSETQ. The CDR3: CASTWGPSGRNEQYF. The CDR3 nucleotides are TGCGCCAGCACCTGGGGTCCTAGCGGGAGGAACGAGCAGTACTTC.

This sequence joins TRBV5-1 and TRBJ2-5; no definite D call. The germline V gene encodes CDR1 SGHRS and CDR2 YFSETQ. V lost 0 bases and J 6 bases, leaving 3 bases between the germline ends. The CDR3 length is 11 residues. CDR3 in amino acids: CASSLEQTQYF. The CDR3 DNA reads TGCGCCAGCAGCTTGGAGCAGACCCAGTACTTC.

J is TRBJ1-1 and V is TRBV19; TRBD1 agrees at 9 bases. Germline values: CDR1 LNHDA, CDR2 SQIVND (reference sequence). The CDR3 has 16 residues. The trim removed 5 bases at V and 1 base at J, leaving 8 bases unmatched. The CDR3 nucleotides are TGTGCCAGTAGTGGCTACACGGGACAGGGGAACACTGAAGCTTTCTTT. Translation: CASSGYTGQGNTEAFF.

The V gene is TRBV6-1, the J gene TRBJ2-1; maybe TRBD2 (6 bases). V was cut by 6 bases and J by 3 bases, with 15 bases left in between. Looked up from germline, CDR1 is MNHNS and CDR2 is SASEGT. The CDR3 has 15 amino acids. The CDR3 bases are TGTGCCAGCAGCGCCGGGACTGCCTTCTACAATGAGCAGTTCTTC. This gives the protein CASSAGTAFYNEQFF.

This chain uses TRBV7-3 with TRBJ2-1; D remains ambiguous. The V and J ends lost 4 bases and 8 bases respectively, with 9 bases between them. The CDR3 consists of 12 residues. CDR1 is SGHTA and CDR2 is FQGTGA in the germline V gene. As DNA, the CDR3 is TGTGCCAGCAGCTCCTCAGGATATGAGCAGTTCTTC. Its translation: CASSSSGYEQFF.

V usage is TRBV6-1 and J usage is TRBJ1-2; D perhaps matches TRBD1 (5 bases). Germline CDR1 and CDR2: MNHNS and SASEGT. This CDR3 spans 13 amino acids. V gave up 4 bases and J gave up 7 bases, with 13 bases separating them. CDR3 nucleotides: TGTGCCAGCAGTGGGGGTGGGGGACGTGGCTACACCTTC. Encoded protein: CASSGGGGRGYTF.

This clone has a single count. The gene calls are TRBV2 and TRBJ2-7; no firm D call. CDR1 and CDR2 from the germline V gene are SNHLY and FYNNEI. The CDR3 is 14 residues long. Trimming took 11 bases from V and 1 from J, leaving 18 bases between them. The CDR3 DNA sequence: TGTGCCGGCCGACCGAACGCATTTTCCTACGAGCAGTACTTC. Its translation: CAGRPNAFSYEQYF.

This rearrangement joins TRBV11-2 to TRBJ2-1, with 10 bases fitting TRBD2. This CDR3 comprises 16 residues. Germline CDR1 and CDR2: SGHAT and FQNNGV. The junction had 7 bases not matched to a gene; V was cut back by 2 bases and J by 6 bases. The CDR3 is CASSLISGRAINEQFF. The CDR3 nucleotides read TGTGCCAGCAGCTTAATAAGCGGGAGGGCCATCAATGAGCAGTTCTTC. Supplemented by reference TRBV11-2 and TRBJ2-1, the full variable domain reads EAGVAQSPRYKIIEKRQSVAFWCNPISGHATLYWYQQILGQGPKLLIQFQNNGVVDDSQLPKDRFSAERLKGVDSTLKIQPAKLEDSAVYLCASSLISGRAINEQFFGPGTRLTVL.

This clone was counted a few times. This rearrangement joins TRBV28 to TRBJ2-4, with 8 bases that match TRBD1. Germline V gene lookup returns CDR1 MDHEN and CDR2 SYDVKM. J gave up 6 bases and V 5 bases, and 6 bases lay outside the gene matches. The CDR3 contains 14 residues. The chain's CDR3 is CASSPPGGGNIQYF. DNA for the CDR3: TGTGCCAGCAGTCCTCCAGGGGGCGGAAACATTCAGTACTTC.

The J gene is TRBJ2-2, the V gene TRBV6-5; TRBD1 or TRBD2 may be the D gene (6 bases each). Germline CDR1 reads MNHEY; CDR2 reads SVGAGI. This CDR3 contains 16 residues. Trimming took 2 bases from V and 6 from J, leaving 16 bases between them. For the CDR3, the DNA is TGTGCCAGCAGTTACGTCGGGGGCACTAAGGCCGGGGAGCTGTTTTTT. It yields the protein CASSYVGGTKAGELFF.

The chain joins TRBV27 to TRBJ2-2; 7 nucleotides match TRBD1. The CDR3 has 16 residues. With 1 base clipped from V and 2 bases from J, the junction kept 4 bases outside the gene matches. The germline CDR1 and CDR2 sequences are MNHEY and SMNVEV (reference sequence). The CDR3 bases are TGTGCCAGCAGTTTATGGGGGACAGAAAACACCGGGGAGCTGTTTTTT. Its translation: CASSLWGTENTGELFF.

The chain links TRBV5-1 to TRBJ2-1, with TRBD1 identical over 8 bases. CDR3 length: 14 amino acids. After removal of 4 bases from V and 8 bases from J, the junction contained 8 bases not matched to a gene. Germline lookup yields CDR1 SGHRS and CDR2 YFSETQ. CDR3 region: CASSHSDRDYEQFF. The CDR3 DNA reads TGCGCCAGCAGCCATTCGGACAGGGACTATGAGCAGTTCTTC.

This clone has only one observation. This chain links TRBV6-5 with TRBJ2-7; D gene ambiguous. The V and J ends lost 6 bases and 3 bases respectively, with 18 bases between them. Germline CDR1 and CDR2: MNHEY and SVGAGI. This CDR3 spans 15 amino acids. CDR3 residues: CASSRAYPGDYEQYF. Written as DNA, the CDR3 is TGTGCCAGCAGCCGGGCGTATCCTGGAGACTACGAGCAGTACTTC.

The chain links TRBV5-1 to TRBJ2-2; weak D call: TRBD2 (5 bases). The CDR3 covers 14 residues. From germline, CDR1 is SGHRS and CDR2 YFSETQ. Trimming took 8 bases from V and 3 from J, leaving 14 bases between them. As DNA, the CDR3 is TGCGCCAGTGCAGAGGAGCGGTACACCGGGGAGCTGTTTTTT. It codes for CASAEERYTGELFF.

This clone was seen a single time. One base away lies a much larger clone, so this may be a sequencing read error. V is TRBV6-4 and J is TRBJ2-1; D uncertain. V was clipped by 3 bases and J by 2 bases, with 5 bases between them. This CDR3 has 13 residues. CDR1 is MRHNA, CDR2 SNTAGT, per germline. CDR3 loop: CASSEDAYNEQFF. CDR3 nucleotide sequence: TGTGCCAGCAGTGAGGACGCCTACAATGAGCAGTTCTTC.